The entry below describes one TCR beta chain. This clone occurred a few times. The antigen this receptor binds is unknown. It has no much larger one-base neighbor in the sample; base qualities were not kept. These data come from a study of a mutant IDH1 vaccine in newly diagnosed glioma listed by TCRdb under 2021. Notes on the research overall: Across visits V03 through V10, patients got a total of eight vaccinations, given in weeks 1, 3, 5, 7, 11, 15, 19 and 23. Peripheral blood was drawn at six visits: V03 (baseline), V05, V07, V10, V12 and V13. Of the roughly 34 treated patients, roughly 60% were male and 37.5% were female, and a mean age of around 40 years was recorded. For exploratory analyses, longitudinal TCRB deep sequencing was carried out in approximately 25 treated patients wherever samples were available. In the chemotherapy-containing groups, vaccination started alongside temozolomide cycles, whereas in patients who had radiotherapy alone it started 4-6 weeks after radiotherapy. Before enrollment, most patients had been given radiochemotherapy with temozolomide as standard therapy, while the rest had received either radiotherapy alone or temozolomide alone. Study-level results and caveats: Immune responses induced by the vaccine were seen in 90% to 95% of patients across multiple MHC alleles. Pseudoprogression seemed to be unrelated to changes in the top peripheral T cell clonotypes found by TCRB sequencing. It was noted by the authors that analyses of patient blood samples could not be reproduced owing to sample limitations. PBMC samples for TCRB deep sequencing were selected based on availability.

The V and J ends are trimmed by 2 bases and 2 bases, leaving 7 bases between them. The CDR3 goes from the cysteine to the phenylalanine over 13 residues. Just CDR3 DNA is preserved here, 39 bases in frame from base 1. Sequences SGHRS (CDR1) and YFSETQ (CDR2) are obtained from the germline V gene. The method behind the library was the immunoSEQ multiplex PCR assay. Following the manufacturer's protocol, the hsTCRB Kit was used to amplify rearranged TCR beta chain sequences. Sequencing of TCRB libraries was carried out on an Illumina MiSeq. The original pipeline was this. The kit vendor's proprietary platform handled demultiplexing, trimming and gene mapping. TCRdb limited this immuneACCESS table to in-frame rearrangements with V and J called. A share of clones is missing; checked studies link under half to unresolved V genes, and the rest is unexplained. The D gene and trimming were derived from the DNA, and the V and J assignments and clone size from that table. This sample comprises 100,000 to 120,000 clones, approximately 87% of them detected only once. The ten largest account for 0.6% to 0.75% of the sample.

The intended sense of this specimen's time point label: week 11, during vaccination. Each vaccine dose, consisting of 300 ug of a 20-mer mutant IDH1 peptide in Montanide, was administered subcutaneously with topical imiquimod. Newly diagnosed WHO grade 3 or 4 IDH1-mutant astrocytomas showing loss of nuclear ATRX were present in the donors. The samples were drawn from NOA16, a multicentre, single-arm, open-label phase I trial in Germany that tested a mutant IDH1 peptide vaccine in humans for the first time. The DNeasy Blood and Tissue Kit was used to extract genomic DNA from EDTA blood for TCRB sequencing.

The sample in question was PBMCs, obtained from a glioma patient whose treatment included an IDH1 peptide vaccine. This receptor chain uses TRBV5-1 and TRBJ2-5; no D gene can be assigned with confidence. The TCR originated in a woman in her 50s with glioma. In nucleotide form, the sequence is TGCGCCAGCAGCTTCAATACTCAAGAGACCCAGTACTTC. This gives the protein CASSFNTQETQYF.